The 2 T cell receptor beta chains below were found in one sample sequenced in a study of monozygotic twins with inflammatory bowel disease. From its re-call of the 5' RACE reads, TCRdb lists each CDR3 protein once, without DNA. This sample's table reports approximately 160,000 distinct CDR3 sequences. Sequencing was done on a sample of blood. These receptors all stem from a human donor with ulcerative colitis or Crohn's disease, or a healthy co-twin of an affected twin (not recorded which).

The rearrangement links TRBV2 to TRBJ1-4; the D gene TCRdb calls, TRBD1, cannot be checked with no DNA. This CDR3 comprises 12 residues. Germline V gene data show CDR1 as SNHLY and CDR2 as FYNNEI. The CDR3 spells CASSRANEKLFF.

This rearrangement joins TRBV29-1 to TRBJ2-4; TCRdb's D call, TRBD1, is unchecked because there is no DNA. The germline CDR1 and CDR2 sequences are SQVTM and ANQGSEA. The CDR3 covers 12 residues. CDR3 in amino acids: CSVQVRGNIQYF.